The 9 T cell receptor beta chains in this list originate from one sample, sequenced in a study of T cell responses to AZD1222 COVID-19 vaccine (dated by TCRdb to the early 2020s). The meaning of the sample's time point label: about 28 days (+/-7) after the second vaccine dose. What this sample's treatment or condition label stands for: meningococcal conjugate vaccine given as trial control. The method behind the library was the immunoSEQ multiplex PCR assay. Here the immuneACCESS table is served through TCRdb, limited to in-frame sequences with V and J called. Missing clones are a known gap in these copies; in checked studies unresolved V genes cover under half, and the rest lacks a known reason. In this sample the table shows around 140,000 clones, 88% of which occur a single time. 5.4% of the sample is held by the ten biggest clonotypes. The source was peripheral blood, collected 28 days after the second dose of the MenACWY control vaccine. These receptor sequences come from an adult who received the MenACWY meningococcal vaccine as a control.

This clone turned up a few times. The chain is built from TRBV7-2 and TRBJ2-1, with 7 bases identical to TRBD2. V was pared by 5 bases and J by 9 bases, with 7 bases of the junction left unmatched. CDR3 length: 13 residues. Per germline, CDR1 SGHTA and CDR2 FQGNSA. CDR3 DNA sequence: TGTGCCAGCAGCCCCGGGGAGGGTCTTGAGCAGTTCTTC. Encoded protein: CASSPGEGLEQFF.

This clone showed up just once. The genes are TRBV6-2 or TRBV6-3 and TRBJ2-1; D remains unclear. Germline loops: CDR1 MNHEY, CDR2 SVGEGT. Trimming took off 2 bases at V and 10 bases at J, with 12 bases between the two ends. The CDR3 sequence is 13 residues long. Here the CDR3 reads CASSYTTSREQFF. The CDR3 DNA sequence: TGTGCCAGCAGTTACACGACATCACGGGAGCAGTTCTTC.

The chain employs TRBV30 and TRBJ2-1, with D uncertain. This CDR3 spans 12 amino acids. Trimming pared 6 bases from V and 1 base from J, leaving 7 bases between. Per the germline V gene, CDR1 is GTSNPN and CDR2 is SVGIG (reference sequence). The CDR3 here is CACLGSYNEQFF. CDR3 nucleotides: TGTGCCTGCCTAGGGTCCTACAATGAGCAGTTCTTC.

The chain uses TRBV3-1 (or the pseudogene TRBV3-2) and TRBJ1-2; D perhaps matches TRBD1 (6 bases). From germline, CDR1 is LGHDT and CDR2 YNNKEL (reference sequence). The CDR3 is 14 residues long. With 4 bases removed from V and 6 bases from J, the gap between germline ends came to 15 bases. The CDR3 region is CASSPTWEGDGYTF. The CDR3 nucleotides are TGTGCCAGCAGCCCTACGTGGGAGGGGGATGGCTACACCTTC.

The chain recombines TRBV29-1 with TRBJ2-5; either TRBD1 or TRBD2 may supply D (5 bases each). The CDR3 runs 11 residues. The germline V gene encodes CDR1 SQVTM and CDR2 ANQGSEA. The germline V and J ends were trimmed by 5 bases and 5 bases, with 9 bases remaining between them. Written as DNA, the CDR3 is TGCAGCGTTCGCAGGGACGAGACCCAGTACTTC. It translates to CSVRRDETQYF. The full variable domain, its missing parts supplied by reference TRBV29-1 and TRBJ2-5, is SAVISQKPSRDICQRGTSLTIQCQVDSQVTMMFWYRQQPGQSLTLIATANQGSEATYESGFVIDKFPISRPNLTFSTLTVSNMSPEDSSIYLCSVRRDETQYFGPGTRLLVL.

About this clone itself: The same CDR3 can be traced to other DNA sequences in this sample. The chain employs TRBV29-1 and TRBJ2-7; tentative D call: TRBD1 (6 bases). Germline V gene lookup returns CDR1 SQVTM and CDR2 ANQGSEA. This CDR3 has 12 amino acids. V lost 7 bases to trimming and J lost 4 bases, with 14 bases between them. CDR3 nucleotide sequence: TGCAGCGGGCTAACAGGGCCTTACGAGCAGTACTTC. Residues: CSGLTGPYEQYF.

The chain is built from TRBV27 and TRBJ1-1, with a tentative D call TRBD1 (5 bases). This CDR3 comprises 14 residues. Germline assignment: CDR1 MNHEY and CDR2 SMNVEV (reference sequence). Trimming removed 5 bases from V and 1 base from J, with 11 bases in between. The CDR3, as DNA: TGTGCCAGCAGTCTGCAGGGAGCGAACACTGAAGCTTTCTTT. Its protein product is CASSLQGANTEAFF.

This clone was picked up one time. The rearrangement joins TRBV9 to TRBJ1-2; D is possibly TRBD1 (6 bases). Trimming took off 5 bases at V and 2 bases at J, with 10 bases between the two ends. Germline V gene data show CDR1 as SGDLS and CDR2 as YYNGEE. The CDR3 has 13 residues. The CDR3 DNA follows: TGTGCCAGCAGGAGGGGGGGAAACTATGGCTACACCTTC. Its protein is CASRRGGNYGYTF.

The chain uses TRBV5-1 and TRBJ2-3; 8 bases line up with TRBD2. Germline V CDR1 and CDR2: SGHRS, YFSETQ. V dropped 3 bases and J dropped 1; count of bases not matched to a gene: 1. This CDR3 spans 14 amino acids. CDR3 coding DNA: TGCGCCAGCAGCTCGCGGGGGGGCACAGATACGCAGTATTTT. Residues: CASSSRGGTDTQYF.